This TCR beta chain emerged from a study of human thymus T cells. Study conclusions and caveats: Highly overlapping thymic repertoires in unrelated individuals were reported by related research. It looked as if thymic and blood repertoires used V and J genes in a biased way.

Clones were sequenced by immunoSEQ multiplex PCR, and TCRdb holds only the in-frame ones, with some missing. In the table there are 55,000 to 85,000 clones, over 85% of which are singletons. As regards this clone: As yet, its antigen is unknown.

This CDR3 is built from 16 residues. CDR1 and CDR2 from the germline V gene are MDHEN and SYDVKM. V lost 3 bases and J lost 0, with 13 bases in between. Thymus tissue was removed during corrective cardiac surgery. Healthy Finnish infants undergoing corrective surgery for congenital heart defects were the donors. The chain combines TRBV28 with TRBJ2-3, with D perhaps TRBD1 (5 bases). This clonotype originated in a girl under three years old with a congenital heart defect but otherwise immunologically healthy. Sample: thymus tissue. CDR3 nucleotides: TGTGCCAGCAGTTTCCTGACAGACCCTAGCACAGATACGCAGTATTTT. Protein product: CASSFLTDPSTDTQYF. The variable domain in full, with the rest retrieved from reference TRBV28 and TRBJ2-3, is DVKVTQSSRYLVKRTGEKVFLECVQDMDHENMFWYRQDPGLGLRLIYFSYDVKMKEKGDIPEGYSVSREKKERFSLILESASTNQTSMYLCASSFLTDPSTDTQYFGPGTRLTVL.